A single sample is the source of the 20 T cell receptor beta chains below, sequenced in a study of cytomegalovirus exposure and HLA in healthy donors. With 60 Vbeta and 13 Jbeta primers, the PCR was carried out. The data were produced by immunoSEQ multiplex PCR, yet TCRdb's version contains in-frame clones alone and is incomplete. The data show over 150,000 clones, 80% to 90% seen once. Sequences were obtained from PBMCs. The receptors stem from a man aged 45-65 years in good health and CMV-seropositive.

The chain recombines TRBV7-9 with TRBJ1-3; TRBD1 matches 8 bases. CDR3 size: 13 residues. Germline assignment: CDR1 SEHNR and CDR2 FQNEAQ (reference sequence). J lost 5 bases, V lost 4 bases, and 1 base had no gene match. The CDR3 region is CASSWTGRNTIYF. CDR3 coding DNA: TGTGCCAGCAGCTGGACAGGGAGAAACACCATATATTTT.

V usage is TRBV30 and J usage is TRBJ2-7; 7 bases are a match to TRBD1. Trimming removed 4 bases from V and 0 bases from J; junction bases left unmatched: 6. Germline CDR1 and CDR2: GTSNPN and SVGIG (reference sequence). The CDR3 contains 14 residues. CDR3 in DNA: TGTGCCTGGACTGGGACAGCTTACTCCTACGAGCAGTACTTC. Amino acid sequence: CAWTGTAYSYEQYF.

This chain connects TRBV6-5 to TRBJ2-1; D possibly corresponds to TRBD2 (5 bases). Trimming left V 0 bases short and J 7 bases short, with 7 bases between. Germline CDR1 is MNHEY and CDR2 is SVGAGI. The CDR3 consists of 13 residues. The CDR3 protein is CASSYSRVNEQFF. For the CDR3, the DNA is TGTGCCAGCAGTTACTCGAGGGTAAATGAGCAGTTCTTC.

The rearrangement links TRBV9 to TRBJ2-6; 10 bases fit TRBD2. Trimming removed 0 bases from V and 5 bases from J; junction bases left unmatched: 8. CDR3 length: 18 residues. Germline values: CDR1 SGDLS, CDR2 YYNGEE. The CDR3 region is CASSVDPTSGRRANVLTF. The CDR3 DNA is TGTGCCAGCAGCGTAGACCCGACTAGCGGGCGGAGGGCCAACGTCCTGACTTTC.

In this sample, this clone turned up once. In DNA form, the CDR3 reads TGCAGCGTTGAAAGACAGGACTATGGCTACACCTTC. Protein sequence: CSVERQDYGYTF. The V call is TRBV29-1, the J call TRBJ1-2, with D possibly being TRBD1 (6 bases). V was shortened by 2 bases and J by 3 bases, with 7 bases between the two germline ends. In germline, CDR1 is SQVTM, CDR2 ANQGSEA. The CDR3 sequence is 12 residues long.

J is TRBJ2-6 and V is TRBV27; TRBD1 agrees at 7 bases. The CDR3 runs to 16 residues. Per germline, CDR1 MNHEY and CDR2 SMNVEV (reference sequence). With 2 bases clipped from V and 2 bases from J, the junction kept 3 bases outside the gene matches. The CDR3 DNA sequence: TGTGCCAGCAGTTTAACAGGGGCAGCTGGGGCCAACGTCCTGACTTTC. It codes for CASSLTGAAGANVLTF.

The chain joins TRBV28 to TRBJ2-1, with 7 bases fitting TRBD1. The CDR3 contains 16 residues. The germline V gene has CDR1 MDHEN and CDR2 SYDVKM. With V trimmed by 2 bases and J by 2 bases, 6 bases remained unmatched. CDR3 sequence: CASSLGLGQPYNEQFF. In DNA, the CDR3 is TGTGCCAGCAGTTTAGGTCTGGGACAGCCCTACAATGAGCAGTTCTTC.

The V and J genes are TRBV27 and TRBJ2-3; 8 bases are shared with TRBD1. CDR1 and CDR2 from the germline V gene are MNHEY and SMNVEV (reference sequence). This CDR3 spans 15 amino acids. Trimming removed 5 bases from V and 3 bases from J; junction bases left unmatched: 7. CDR3 DNA sequence: TGTGCCAGCAGTCCATGGACAGGGTGGACAGATACGCAGTATTTT. This translates into CASSPWTGWTDTQYF.

The rearrangement links TRBV19 to TRBJ1-2; 8 positions agree with TRBD1. J lost 0 bases, V lost 3 bases, and 9 bases had no gene match. The CDR3 loop spans 17 amino acids. Germline lookup yields CDR1 LNHDA and CDR2 SQIVND (reference sequence). The CDR3 sequence is CASSMGGTGRANYGYTF. The CDR3 coding sequence is TGTGCCAGTAGTATGGGGGGGACAGGTCGAGCTAACTATGGCTACACCTTC.

This clone has only one observation. The chain recombines TRBV25-1 with TRBJ1-4; weak D call: TRBD1 (6 bases). Germline V gene sequence: CDR1 MGHDK, CDR2 SYGVNS. This CDR3 has 16 residues. With 3 bases removed from V and 6 bases from J, the gap between germline ends came to 17 bases. Here the CDR3 DNA reads TGTGCCAGCAGTGATGATCGGGGGGCCTACCATGAAAAACTGTTTTTT. Its protein product is CASSDDRGAYHEKLFF.

The chain couples TRBV25-1 to TRBJ1-2, with D perhaps matching TRBD1 (6 bases). The CDR3 loop spans 14 amino acids. The germline gives CDR1 MGHDK, CDR2 SYGVNS. V shed 5 bases and J shed 7 bases, with 17 bases lying between them. The CDR3 sequence: CASSLQGTAGGYTF. The CDR3 DNA sequence: TGTGCCAGCAGTCTCCAGGGGACGGCGGGTGGCTACACCTTC.

The V call is TRBV30, the J call TRBJ2-5, with 7 bases identical to TRBD1. The J call may be faulty, since TRBJ2-7 better matches the DNA end. CDR3 size: 13 residues. The germline CDR1 and CDR2 sequences are GTSNPN and SVGIG (reference sequence). The CDR3 sequence: CAWSLGQAYEQYF. CDR3 nucleotide sequence: TGTGCCTGGAGTCTCGGACAGGCATACGAGCAGTACTTC.

J is TRBJ2-1 and V is TRBV19; TRBD1 matches at 7 bases. V shed 9 bases and J 8 bases; nucleotides not matched to a gene: 10. CDR1 is LNHDA, CDR2 SQIVND, per germline (reference sequence). The CDR3 has 13 amino acids. CDR3 DNA: TGTGCCAGCGCTCAGGGGGTGCTATATGAGCAGTTCTTC. It specifies CASAQGVLYEQFF.

The rearrangement links TRBV7-8 to TRBJ2-2; D perhaps matches TRBD1 (5 bases). The CDR3 contains 22 residues. The V end lost 0 bases, the J end lost 0 bases, and 26 bases lay between the germline ends. Germline CDR1 SGHVS, CDR2 FQNEAQ. The CDR3 reads CASSLARVPTATRMSNTGELFF. In DNA form, the CDR3 reads TGTGCCAGCAGCTTAGCGCGTGTTCCGACAGCAACGCGAATGTCGAACACCGGGGAGCTGTTTTTT.

The genes are TRBV30 and TRBJ1-1; no clear D. Germline CDR1 GTSNPN, CDR2 SVGIG (reference sequence). The ends were cut back, 3 bases at V and 5 bases at J, with 13 bases in the middle. CDR3 length: 13 amino acids. CDR3 amino acids: CAWRTGLGTEAFF. As DNA, the CDR3 is TGTGCCTGGAGAACTGGGCTCGGTACTGAAGCTTTCTTT.

The chain recombines TRBV5-1 with TRBJ2-5, with D perhaps TRBD1 (7 bases). The CDR3 has 16 amino acids. V gave up 3 bases and J gave up 1 base, with 16 bases separating them. The V gene's germline CDR1 is SGHRS and CDR2 YFSETQ. The CDR3 sequence is CASSWRGLDSQETQYF. CDR3 bases: TGCGCCAGCAGCTGGAGGGGGCTGGACAGCCAAGAGACCCAGTACTTC.

The rearrangement joins TRBV11-2 to TRBJ2-3; 12 nucleotides line up with TRBD2. Per the germline V gene, CDR1 is SGHAT and CDR2 is FQNNGV. Trimming took 1 base from V and 2 from J; bases not matched to a gene: 1. The CDR3 length is 16 residues. The CDR3 spells CASSLGTSGDTDTQYF. CDR3 coding DNA: TGTGCCAGCAGCTTAGGGACTAGCGGGGACACAGATACGCAGTATTTT.

V gene TRBV4-3 combines with J gene TRBJ2-7; 7 bases agree with TRBD1. The CDR3 consists of 14 residues. Germline V gene data show CDR1 as LGHNA and CDR2 as YSLEER. The V segment lost 2 bases and the J segment 2 bases; nucleotides outside the gene matches: 3. The CDR3: CASSQYRGPYEQYF. The DNA for the CDR3 is TGCGCCAGCAGCCAATACAGGGGCCCCTACGAGCAGTACTTC.

This clone occurred once. The chain carries TRBV2 and TRBJ1-4; D call uncertain. Germline values: CDR1 SNHLY, CDR2 FYNNEI. V was pared by 7 bases and J by 2 bases, with 14 bases between. There are 15 residues in the CDR3. The CDR3 loop is CASIADYSTNEKLFF. In nucleotides, the CDR3 is TGTGCCAGCATTGCGGATTACTCGACTAATGAAAAACTGTTTTTT.

This rearrangement joins TRBV30 to TRBJ2-7; D unresolved. Between the trimmed V and J ends, which lost 4 bases and 0 bases, there was a span of 13 bases. Per germline, CDR1 GTSNPN and CDR2 SVGIG (reference sequence). The CDR3 is 14 amino acids. CDR3 coding DNA: TGTGCCTGGACCATCAGGCCCAGCTCCTACGAGCAGTACTTC. This translates into CAWTIRPSSYEQYF.